These T cell receptor beta chains were read from a single sample in a study of spatial heterogeneity in lung cancer. TCRdb used MiXCR to reprocess the 5' RACE reads, holding one entry per CDR3 protein. Among about 38,000 distinct CDR3 sequences listed, approximately 5.2% were seen once. The sequences come from PBMCs, collected at surgery. These receptors were obtained from a female donor with early-stage non-small cell lung cancer. CDR3s include the opening cysteine and the closing phenylalanine or tryptophan. The order of the fields is clone size, D gene, V gene, J gene, CDR3 protein, CDR3 DNA. A D gene is named only where the DNA matches it firmly. Expanded clones get a size class; other rows say once, few or many, or leave the size out.

clone size: many
D gene: TRBD2
V gene: TRBV6-2/TRBV6-3
J gene: TRBJ2-1
CDR3 protein: CASIGRTSGGRNNEQFF
CDR3 DNA: TGTGCCAGCATCGGGCGGACTAGCGGGGGCCGGAACAATGAGCAGTTCTTC

clone size: few
D gene: NA
V gene: TRBV18
J gene: TRBJ1-2
CDR3 protein: CASSPNPHRSGYTF
CDR3 DNA: TGTGCCAGCTCACCAAATCCCCACCGAAGTGGCTACACCTTC

clone size: NA
D gene: NA
V gene: TRBV5-6
J gene: TRBJ1-1
CDR3 protein: CASSWDILNTEAFF
CDR3 DNA: TGTGCCAGCAGCTGGGACATTTTGAACACTGAAGCTTTCTTT

clone size: few
D gene: NA
V gene: TRBV19
J gene: TRBJ1-1
CDR3 protein: CASSIQNTEAFF
CDR3 DNA: TGTGCCAGTAGTATTCAGAACACTGAAGCTTTCTTT

clone size: many
D gene: NA
V gene: TRBV7-9
J gene: TRBJ2-5
CDR3 protein: CASLVLGETQYF
CDR3 DNA: TGTGCCAGCCTGGTTTTGGGAGAGACCCAGTACTTC

clone size: many
D gene: NA
V gene: TRBV28
J gene: TRBJ2-7
CDR3 protein: CASSPRGGEAYEQYF
CDR3 DNA: TGTGCCAGCAGCCCTAGGGGGGGAGAGGCCTACGAGCAGTACTTC

clone size: many
D gene: NA
V gene: TRBV12-3/TRBV12-4
J gene: TRBJ2-5
CDR3 protein: CASSLSRARETQYF
CDR3 DNA: TGTGCCAGCAGTTTGAGTAGGGCCCGGGAGACCCAGTACTTC

clone size: many
D gene: NA
V gene: TRBV7-9
J gene: TRBJ1-4
CDR3 protein: CASSPQDPEKLFF
CDR3 DNA: TGTGCCAGCAGCCCCCAAGACCCCGAAAAACTGTTTTTT

clone size: few
D gene: TRBD1
V gene: TRBV4-1
J gene: TRBJ1-5
CDR3 protein: CASSGGGQGGQPQHF
CDR3 DNA: TGCGCCAGCAGCGGTGGGGGACAGGGCGGCCAGCCCCAGCATTTT

clone size: many
D gene: NA
V gene: TRBV4-3
J gene: TRBJ2-2
CDR3 protein: CASSQETADTGELFF
CDR3 DNA: TGCGCCAGCAGCCAAGAGACGGCGGACACCGGGGAGCTGTTTTTT

clone size: many
D gene: TRBD2
V gene: TRBV11-2
J gene: TRBJ2-2
CDR3 protein: CASSLVSSGGTGELFF
CDR3 DNA: TGTGCCAGCAGCCTCGTCTCTAGCGGGGGCACCGGGGAGCTGTTTTTT

clone size: few
D gene: TRBD2
V gene: TRBV29-1
J gene: TRBJ2-3
CDR3 protein: CSVVPSGDGTDTQYF
CDR3 DNA: TGCAGCGTTGTTCCTAGCGGGGACGGCACAGATACGCAGTATTTT

clone size: few
D gene: NA
V gene: TRBV12-3/TRBV12-4
J gene: TRBJ1-3
CDR3 protein: CASSRGRRSGNTIYF
CDR3 DNA: TGTGCCAGCAGCCGCGGCAGGCGCTCTGGAAACACCATATATTTT

clone size: many
D gene: NA
V gene: TRBV7-2
J gene: TRBJ1-1
CDR3 protein: CASSTTTASLTEAFF
CDR3 DNA: TGTGCCAGCAGCACTACGACCGCCTCGCTCACTGAAGCTTTCTTT

clone size: many
D gene: NA
V gene: TRBV30
J gene: TRBJ2-1
CDR3 protein: CAWTALWDPVF
CDR3 DNA: TGTGCCTGGACCGCCTTGTGGGACCCAGTCTTC

clone size: many
D gene: TRBD1
V gene: TRBV3-1
J gene: TRBJ1-1
CDR3 protein: CASSRKPGQGSSAFF
CDR3 DNA: TGTGCCAGCAGCCGTAAGCCGGGACAGGGCTCGTCAGCTTTCTTT

clone size: NA
D gene: NA
V gene: TRBV5-5
J gene: TRBJ1-5
CDR3 protein: CASSSAGVGNQPQHF
CDR3 DNA: TGTGCCAGCAGCTCTGCAGGTGTGGGCAATCAGCCCCAGCATTTT

clone size: many
D gene: NA
V gene: TRBV7-6
J gene: TRBJ1-1
CDR3 protein: CASSPLQGNTEAFF
CDR3 DNA: TGTGCCAGCAGCCCGCTACAGGGAAACACTGAAGCTTTCTTT

clone size: many
D gene: NA
V gene: TRBV20-1
J gene: TRBJ1-1
CDR3 protein: CSASQNTEAFF
CDR3 DNA: TGCAGTGCTAGCCAGAACACTGAAGCTTTCTTT

clone size: few
D gene: NA
V gene: TRBV10-3
J gene: TRBJ2-7
CDR3 protein: CAISEPSLGPQYF
CDR3 DNA: TGTGCCATCAGTGAGCCCTCGCTGGGTCCCCAGTACTTC

clone size: many
D gene: NA
V gene: TRBV4-1
J gene: TRBJ2-3
CDR3 protein: CASSQGTRATDTQYF
CDR3 DNA: TGCGCCAGCAGCCAAGGGACCAGGGCCACAGATACGCAGTATTTT

clone size: NA
D gene: NA
V gene: TRBV7-7
J gene: TRBJ2-1
CDR3 protein: CASSRARDYNEQFF
CDR3 DNA: TGTGCTAGCAGCCGCGCCAGGGACTACAATGAGCAGTTCTTC

clone size: NA
D gene: NA
V gene: TRBV4-1
J gene: TRBJ2-5
CDR3 protein: CASSLLIRETQYF
CDR3 DNA: TGCGCCAGCAGCCTCCTCATCCGGGAGACCCAGTACTTC

clone size: many
D gene: NA
V gene: TRBV9
J gene: TRBJ2-3
CDR3 protein: CASSVEGGVPTDTQYF
CDR3 DNA: TGTGCCAGCAGCGTAGAGGGCGGGGTGCCCACAGATACGCAGTATTTT

clone size: many
D gene: NA
V gene: TRBV6-1
J gene: TRBJ2-5
CDR3 protein: CASRRRIQETQYF
CDR3 DNA: TGTGCCAGCAGGCGCCGGATTCAAGAGACCCAGTACTTC

clone size: NA
D gene: NA
V gene: TRBV12-3/TRBV12-4
J gene: TRBJ2-5
CDR3 protein: CASSLVSRETQYF
CDR3 DNA: TGTGCCAGCAGTTTGGTCAGCCGAGAGACCCAGTACTTC